These T cell receptor beta chains were read from a single sample in a study of beta chain features in type 1 diabetes. Only in-frame clones appear in the TCRdb table, and some are missing; sequencing was by immunoSEQ multiplex PCR. The sample contains around 310,000 clones, around an eighth of which appear only once. Sequenced input: naive CD4+ T cells from blood. The receptors here all came from a woman younger than 35 with type 1 diabetes. Both conserved end residues are trimmed from each CDR3. Each record gives: V gene, CDR3 protein.

v_gene: TRBV6-6; CDR3aa: ASSYSDRGKTQY
v_gene: TRBV2; CDR3aa: ATMGLPETQY
v_gene: TRBV20-1; CDR3aa: SAREDNEQF
v_gene: TRBV9; CDR3aa: ASRGGATGELF
v_gene: TRBV9; CDR3aa: ASSVKPSGSVEQF
v_gene: TRBV7-9; CDR3aa: ASSLGPGDQPQH
v_gene: TRBV7-2; CDR3aa: ASRFTTGQETQY
v_gene: TRBV4-1; CDR3aa: ASSPDSPNTGELF
v_gene: TRBV7-2; CDR3aa: ASSLSEDEQF
v_gene: TRBV29-1; CDR3aa: SAAQGFTGELF
v_gene: TRBV15; CDR3aa: ATSKGSGVGVHNEQF
v_gene: TRBV5-6; CDR3aa: ASSWQGSTDTQY
v_gene: TRBV27; CDR3aa: ASSSSSGTYEQY
v_gene: TRBV15; CDR3aa: ATSREGGYGYT
v_gene: TRBV5-4; CDR3aa: ASSFGQGKFRDTQY
v_gene: TRBV29-1; CDR3aa: SVPGLATDTQY
v_gene: TRBV7-2; CDR3aa: ASSFGGGWNEQF
v_gene: TRBV19; CDR3aa: ASVNRDSSNQPQH
v_gene: TRBV30; CDR3aa: ACLSREGSGNTIY
v_gene: TRBV14; CDR3aa: ASSRPTGDGYT
v_gene: TRBV4-3; CDR3aa: ASSQGGVLGSYNEQF
v_gene: TRBV11-3; CDR3aa: ASSLEGGPGGYT
v_gene: TRBV2; CDR3aa: ASAGENEQF
v_gene: TRBV11-2; CDR3aa: ASSLVAGGETQY
v_gene: TRBV11-2; CDR3aa: ASSFGTGGADTQY
v_gene: TRBV11-2; CDR3aa: ASSLGSGTHRYGYT
v_gene: TRBV7-3; CDR3aa: ASSWGGQGGEQF
v_gene: TRBV4-1; CDR3aa: ASRSWTVNTEAF
v_gene: TRBV4-1; CDR3aa: ASSQEGGSEQF
v_gene: TRBV29-1; CDR3aa: SAGQGAIYEQF
v_gene: TRBV4-1; CDR3aa: ASSQEPPSRAGGLNEQF
v_gene: TRBV18; CDR3aa: ASSPGQGRVDYGYT
v_gene: TRBV5-6; CDR3aa: ASSYQVFPSTDTQY
v_gene: TRBV9; CDR3aa: ASSVIPQETQY
v_gene: TRBV11-3; CDR3aa: ASSLGLAGSIDTQY
v_gene: TRBV29-1; CDR3aa: SVEIADKIPEQF
v_gene: TRBV2; CDR3aa: ASKVSEYNEQF
v_gene: TRBV10-2; CDR3aa: ASSEFADTQY
v_gene: TRBV27; CDR3aa: ASSFGLNYGYT
v_gene: TRBV2; CDR3aa: ASSAGLAGARSIL
v_gene: TRBV29-1; CDR3aa: SVIRAGTRDTQY
v_gene: TRBV4-2; CDR3aa: ASSQGAGQPWSYGYT
v_gene: TRBV9; CDR3aa: ASSVRQGREKLF
v_gene: TRBV27; CDR3aa: ASRPDRGISTDTQY
v_gene: TRBV19; CDR3aa: ATSASVSNQPQH
v_gene: TRBV15; CDR3aa: ATSSLGAGGGNEQF
v_gene: TRBV7-3; CDR3aa: ASRLEGWGTEAF
v_gene: TRBV18; CDR3aa: ASSPTGDTQY
v_gene: TRBV28; CDR3aa: ASSLNEWGGRIYEQY
v_gene: TRBV18; CDR3aa: ASSPAMDQPQH
v_gene: TRBV30; CDR3aa: AWKRGGAPYNEQF
v_gene: TRBV28; CDR3aa: ASSSATTDTQY
v_gene: TRBV25-1; CDR3aa: ASSDSGRGTDTQY
v_gene: TRBV2; CDR3aa: ASSAGPSGRRNEQF
v_gene: TRBV4-2; CDR3aa: ASSQELGTWQPQH
v_gene: TRBV7-9; CDR3aa: ASSLDRAFGKLF
v_gene: TRBV28; CDR3aa: ASHPTRGLYNEQF
v_gene: TRBV28; CDR3aa: ASSLSPGAKNIQY